These T cell receptor beta chains were read from a single sample in a study of blood T cell repertoires in COVID-19. This table comes from immunoSEQ multiplex PCR, and its TCRdb copy is limited to in-frame clones, with some not included. The table shows some 260,000 clones, with around 80% occurring only once. Sequenced: PBMCs or T cells enriched from blood (not recorded which). All receptors come from a man aged 25 to 40 with acute COVID-19. Each CDR3 is given with its conserved first and last residue. D genes are given only for firm matches. Not every row has a clone size; where given, it reads once, few, many or a size class.

size: .
V: TRBV7-6
J: TRBJ1-1
D: .
DNA: TGTGCCAGCAGCCCGGGACTCCGGCAGTCTACTGAAGCTTTCTTT
CDR3: CASSPGLRQSTEAFF

size: once
V: TRBV6-5
J: TRBJ2-2
D: TRBD2
DNA: TGTGCCAGCAGTTACTCGACTAGCTTCACCGGGGAGCTGTTTTTT
CDR3: CASSYSTSFTGELFF

size: .
V: TRBV11-2
J: TRBJ2-5
D: TRBD2
DNA: TGTGCCAGCAGCTCCATGGGACTAGCGGGACAAGAGACCCAGTACTTC
CDR3: CASSSMGLAGQETQYF

size: .
V: TRBV18
J: TRBJ1-3
D: .
DNA: TGTGCCAGCTCACCTTTTGGACAGAACTCTGGAAACACCATATATTTT
CDR3: CASSPFGQNSGNTIYF

size: .
V: TRBV19
J: TRBJ2-1
D: .
DNA: TGTGCCAGTAGTATGGGGCGGGACTACAATGAGCAGTTCTTC
CDR3: CASSMGRDYNEQFF

size: .
V: TRBV19
J: TRBJ2-1
D: TRBD2
DNA: TGTGCCAGTAGGCCGCTAGCGGGCAACTCCTACAATGAGCAGTTCTTC
CDR3: CASRPLAGNSYNEQFF

size: .
V: TRBV5-1
J: TRBJ1-2
D: TRBD1
DNA: TGCGCCAGCAGCTTCCCAGGGGGCTATGGCTACACCTTC
CDR3: CASSFPGGYGYTF

size: .
V: TRBV12-3/TRBV12-4
J: TRBJ2-3
D: .
DNA: TGTGCCAGCAGCCCCCTGAGCACAGATACGCAGTATTTT
CDR3: CASSPLSTDTQYF

size: .
V: TRBV6-5
J: TRBJ1-1
D: TRBD1
DNA: TGTGCCAGCAGCCTGAACAGGGGGCGGAGGGCTTTCTTT
CDR3: CASSLNRGRRAFF

size: few
V: TRBV30
J: TRBJ1-6
D: .
DNA: TGTGCCTGGAGTGATAAGTTTAGTGACTATAATTCACCCCTCCACTTT
CDR3: CAWSDKFSDYNSPLHF

size: once
V: TRBV6-5
J: TRBJ1-1
D: .
DNA: TGTGCCAGCAGCGAGATCTCACAGGAAGCTTTCTTT
CDR3: CASSEISQEAFF

size: once
V: TRBV11-2
J: TRBJ1-1
D: .
DNA: TGTGCCAGCAGCTTAGCAATGAACACTGAAGCTTTCTTT
CDR3: CASSLAMNTEAFF